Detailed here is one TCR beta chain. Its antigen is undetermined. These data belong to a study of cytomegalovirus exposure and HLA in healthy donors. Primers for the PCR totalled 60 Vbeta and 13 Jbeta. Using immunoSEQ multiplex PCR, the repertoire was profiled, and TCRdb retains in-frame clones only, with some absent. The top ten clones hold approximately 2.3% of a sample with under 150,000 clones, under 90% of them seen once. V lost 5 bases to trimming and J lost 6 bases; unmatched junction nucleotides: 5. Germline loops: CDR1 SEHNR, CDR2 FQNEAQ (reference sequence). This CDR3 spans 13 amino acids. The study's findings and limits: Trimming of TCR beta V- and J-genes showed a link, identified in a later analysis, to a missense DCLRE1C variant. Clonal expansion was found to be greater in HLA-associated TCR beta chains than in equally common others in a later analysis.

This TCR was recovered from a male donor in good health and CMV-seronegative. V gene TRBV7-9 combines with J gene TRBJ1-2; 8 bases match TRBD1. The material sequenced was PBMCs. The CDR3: CASSEGTGDGYTF. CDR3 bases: TGTGCCAGCAGCGAGGGGACAGGCGATGGCTACACCTTC.